One sample yielded the 2 T cell receptor beta chains listed below, sequenced in a study of CD8 T cells in Susac syndrome (dated 2019 in TCRdb). Library generation was performed with the immunoSEQ multiplex PCR assay. RNA was extracted using the RNeasy kit, and roughly 0.5 to 1 ug of the RNA was reverse transcribed with random hexamers. Using fastp at Q25 and MiXCR, TCRdb reprocessed the public reads and kept productive beta chains. Each entry is one CDR3 protein sequence, shown with its most common DNA and genes. The sample records some 300,000 distinct CDR3 sequences, 75% to 85% of which are singletons. The ten top clones hold approximately 0.2% of the sample. The sequenced material came from CD8+ T cells from PBMCs. These receptors all come from a human donor with multiple sclerosis.

The chain combines TRBV28 with TRBJ2-3; 7 nucleotides align to TRBD2. Germline loops: CDR1 MDHEN, CDR2 SYDVKM. The V gene end was trimmed by 6 bases and the J gene end by 4 bases; junction bases not matched to a gene: 13. The CDR3 totals 16 residues. The DNA for the CDR3 is TGTGCCAGCAGCCCCCGACGTGCGGGAGCCTCAGATACGCAGTATTTT. It codes for CASSPRRAGASDTQYF. Full variable domain (outside the CDR3, taken from reference TRBV28 and TRBJ2-3): DVKVTQSSRYLVKRTGEKVFLECVQDMDHENMFWYRQDPGLGLRLIYFSYDVKMKEKGDIPEGYSVSREKKERFSLILESASTNQTSMYLCASSPRRAGASDTQYFGPGTRLTVL.

The V and J genes are TRBV27 and TRBJ2-4; D is ambiguous. V dropped 0 bases and J dropped 4 bases, with 4 bases sitting between them. The CDR3 has 13 amino acids. The germline CDR1 and CDR2 sequences are MNHEY and SMNVEV (reference sequence). This chain's CDR3 is CASSLSLKNIQYF. Written as DNA, the CDR3 is TGTGCCAGCAGTTTATCCCTGAAAAACATTCAGTACTTC.